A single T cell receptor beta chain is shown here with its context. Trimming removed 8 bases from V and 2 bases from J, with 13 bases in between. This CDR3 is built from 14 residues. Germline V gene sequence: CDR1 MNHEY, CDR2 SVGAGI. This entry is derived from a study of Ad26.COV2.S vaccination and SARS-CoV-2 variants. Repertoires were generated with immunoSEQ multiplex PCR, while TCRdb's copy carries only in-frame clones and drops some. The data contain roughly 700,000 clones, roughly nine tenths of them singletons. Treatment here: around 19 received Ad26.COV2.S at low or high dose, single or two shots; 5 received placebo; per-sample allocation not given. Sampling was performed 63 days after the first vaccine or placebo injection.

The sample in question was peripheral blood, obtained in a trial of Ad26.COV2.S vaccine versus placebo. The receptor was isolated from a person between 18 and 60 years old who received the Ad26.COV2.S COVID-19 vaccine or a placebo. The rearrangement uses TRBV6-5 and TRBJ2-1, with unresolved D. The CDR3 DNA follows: TGTGCCAGCTCTCGTTTCCAACCCTACAATGAGCAGTTCTTC. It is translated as CASSRFQPYNEQFF.